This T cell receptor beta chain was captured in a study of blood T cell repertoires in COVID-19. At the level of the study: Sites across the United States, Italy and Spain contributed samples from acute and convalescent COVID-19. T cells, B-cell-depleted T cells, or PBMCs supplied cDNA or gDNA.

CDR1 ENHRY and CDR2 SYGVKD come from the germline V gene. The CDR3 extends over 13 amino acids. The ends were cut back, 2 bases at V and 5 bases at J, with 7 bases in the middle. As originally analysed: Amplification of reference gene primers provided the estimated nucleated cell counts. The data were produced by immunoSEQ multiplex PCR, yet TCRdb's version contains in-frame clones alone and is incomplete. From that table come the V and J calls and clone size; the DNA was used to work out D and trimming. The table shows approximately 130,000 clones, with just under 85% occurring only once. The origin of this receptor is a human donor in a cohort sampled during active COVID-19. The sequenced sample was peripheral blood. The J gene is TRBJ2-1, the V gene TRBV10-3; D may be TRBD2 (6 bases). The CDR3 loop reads CAISEGLNNEQFF. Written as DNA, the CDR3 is TGTGCCATCAGTGAGGGACTAAACAATGAGCAGTTCTTC.